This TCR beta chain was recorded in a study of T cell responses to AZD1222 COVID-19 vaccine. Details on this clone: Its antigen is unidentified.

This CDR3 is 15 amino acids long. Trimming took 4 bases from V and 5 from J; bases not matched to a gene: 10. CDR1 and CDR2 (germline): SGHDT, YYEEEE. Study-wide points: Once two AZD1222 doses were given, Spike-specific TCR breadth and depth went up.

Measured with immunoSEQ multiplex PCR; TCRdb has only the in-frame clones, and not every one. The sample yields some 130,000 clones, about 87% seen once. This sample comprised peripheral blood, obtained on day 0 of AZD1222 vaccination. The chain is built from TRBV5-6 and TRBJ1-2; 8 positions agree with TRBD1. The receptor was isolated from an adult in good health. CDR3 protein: CASSLRQGREYGYTF. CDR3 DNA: TGTGCCAGCAGCCTAAGACAGGGGCGCGAGTATGGCTACACCTTC.